This T cell receptor (beta chain) appears in the sequencing data of a study of CD8+CD57+ T cells in acquired aplastic anemia. Study-level background: CD4+ and CD8+ cells, once sorted, gave DNA averaging about 3 ug. Where healthy donors were concerned, CD4+ cells averaged about 11 million reads. General study findings and limits: CD8+ Simpson's diversity showed no significant patient-control difference. Shared by patients and controls, 25 to 35 CD8+ CDR3s were abundant in patients.

Genomic DNA constituted the template upon which TCR beta VDJ and CDR3 profiling was performed. TCRdb called the reads again in MiXCR, with one record for every CDR3 protein. This table holds over 150,000 distinct CDR3 sequences, approximately 49% found once. This clonotype has at least ten counts. Its antigen is still unknown. CDR1 and CDR2 from the germline V gene are SGHTA and FQGNSA. After removal of 2 bases from V and 5 bases from J, the junction contained 8 bases not matched to a gene. This CDR3 contains 17 residues. This sequence was found in a human donor in good health, serving as a control. V usage is TRBV7-2 and J usage is TRBJ2-2, with TRBD2 identical over 10 bases. The sequencing sample was made of sorted CD4+, CD8+, or CD8+CD57+ T cells (not recorded which) from PBMCs. The CDR3 loop is CASSLNRAGGVTGELFF. DNA of the CDR3: TGTGCCAGCAGCTTAAACAGAGCGGGGGGGGTTACCGGGGAGCTGTTTTTT.